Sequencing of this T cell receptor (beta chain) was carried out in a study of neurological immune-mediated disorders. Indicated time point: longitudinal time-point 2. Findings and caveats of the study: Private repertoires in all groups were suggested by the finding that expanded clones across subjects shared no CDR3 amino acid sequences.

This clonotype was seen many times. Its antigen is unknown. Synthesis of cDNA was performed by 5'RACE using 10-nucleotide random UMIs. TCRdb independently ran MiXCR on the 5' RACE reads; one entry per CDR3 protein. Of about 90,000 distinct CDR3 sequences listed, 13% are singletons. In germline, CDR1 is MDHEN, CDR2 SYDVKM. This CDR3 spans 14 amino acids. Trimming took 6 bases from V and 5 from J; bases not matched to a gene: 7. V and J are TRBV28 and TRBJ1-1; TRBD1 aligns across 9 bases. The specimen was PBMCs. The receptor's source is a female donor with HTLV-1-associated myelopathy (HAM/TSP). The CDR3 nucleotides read TGTGCCAGCAGCCGCGGGACAGGGAAGACTGAAGCTTTCTTT. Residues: CASSRGTGKTEAFF.